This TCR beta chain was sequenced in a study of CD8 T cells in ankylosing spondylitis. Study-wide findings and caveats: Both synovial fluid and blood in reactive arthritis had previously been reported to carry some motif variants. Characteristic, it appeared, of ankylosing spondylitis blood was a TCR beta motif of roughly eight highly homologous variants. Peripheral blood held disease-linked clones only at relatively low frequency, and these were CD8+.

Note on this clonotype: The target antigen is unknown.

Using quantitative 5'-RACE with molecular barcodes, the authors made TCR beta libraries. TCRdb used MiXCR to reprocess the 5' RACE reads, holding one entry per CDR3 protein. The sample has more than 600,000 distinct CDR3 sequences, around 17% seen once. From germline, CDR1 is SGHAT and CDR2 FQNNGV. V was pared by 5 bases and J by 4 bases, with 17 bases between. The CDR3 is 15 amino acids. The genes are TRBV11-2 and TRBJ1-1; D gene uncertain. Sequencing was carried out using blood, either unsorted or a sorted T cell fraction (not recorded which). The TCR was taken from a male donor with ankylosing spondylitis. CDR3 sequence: CASSPGPWSGTEAFF. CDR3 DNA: TGTGCCAGCAGCCCTGGACCCTGGTCGGGCACTGAAGCTTTCTTT.